This TCR beta chain was observed in a study of blood T cells in healthy people across ages. Notes on the study in general: Across the age range, TCR beta diversity per million T cells fell in a roughly linear way. When one million T cells were used, diversity estimates were thought to be underestimates.

Per sample, extraction of total RNA gave at least 5.5 micrograms in every case. This clonotype was seen a few times. Its antigen remains unknown. V was clipped by 6 bases and J by 4 bases, with 13 bases between them. CDR3 length: 14 amino acids. From germline, CDR1 is MNHEY and CDR2 SVGEGT. Using a J-beta primer mix together with a sample-barcoded 5' primer, a second PCR was run for about 7 to 12 cycles. Via MiXCR, TCRdb re-called the 5' RACE reads, giving one row per CDR3 protein. Among 2 million or so distinct CDR3 sequences listed, around 50% were seen once. The sequencing input was blood. The sequence was collected from a woman aged 40 to 50 in good health. The chain is built from TRBV6-2 or TRBV6-3 and TRBJ1-5; D gene unclear. The CDR3 is CASSSLSRNQPQHF. As DNA, the CDR3 is TGTGCCAGCAGCAGTCTTAGCCGGAATCAGCCCCAGCATTTT.